This T cell receptor (beta chain) was sequenced during a study of CD8+ T cells in alopecia areata (dated by TCRdb to about 2018). At the level of the whole study: Treated patients were enrolled in an open-label pilot trial of oral tofacitinib at 5 to 10 mg twice daily for moderate-to-severe alopecia areata. Patients stayed on tofacitinib for 6 to 18 months and then had 6 months of follow-up off drug so that delayed response and recurrence could be assessed. The SALT score, which quantifies the percentage of affected scalp surface area, was used to measure disease severity in treated patients. High-throughput TCRbeta sequencing was used to examine T cell clonal expansion in alopecia areata in both the C3H/HeJ mouse model and human patients. On the human side, TCRbeta sequencing was run on scalp tissue and on sorted CD4+ and CD8+ peripheral blood T cells from healthy controls and from alopecia areata patients with either patchy or totalis/universalis disease. Biopsies were taken from tofacitinib-treated patients at baseline and at 4 and 24 weeks of treatment, and a later scalp biopsy was taken in several of the tofacitinib-treated patients. Scalp clonality was compared among normal scalp (n=4), patchy alopecia areata scalp (n=8), and alopecia totalis/universalis scalp (n=8). The RNA source kit depended on sample type: the PAXgene miRNA kit for fixed scalp, the miRNeasy kit for PBMCs, and the RNeasy kit for mouse skin. TCRbeta CDR3 regions were amplified by immunoSEQ multiplex PCR with 35 Vbeta forward and 13 Jbeta reverse primers. General findings and caveats noted by the study authors: Shared TCR sequences between patients were less evident than in mice, which may be partly attributable to HLA diversity in the patient population. Because the treated cohort was small and had only one nonresponder, larger studies are needed to examine links between baseline CD8+ expansion and response. Many expanded lesional clones were found to persist in scalp and blood during tofacitinib treatment, and relapse after treatment cessation may be partly explained by this persistence. Tofacitinib significantly lowered scalp clonality and the number of expanded CD8+ clones among the top 100 scalp clones. Higher clonality and more expanded CD8+ clones were observed in lesional scalp than in normal scalp, particularly in alopecia totalis/universalis, a finding suggestive of antigenic drive. Resident alphabeta T cells in normal human skin are also sequenced, complicating scalp TCR repertoire analysis, unlike mouse skin dominated by gammadelta T cells.

The library was produced with the immunoSEQ multiplex PCR assay. For TCR sequencing, RNA was extracted from every sample and reverse transcribed into cDNA to serve as template. First-strand cDNA was synthesized using SuperScript III with a 2:1 mix of oligo-dT and random hexamers. Amplification bias was assessed with a synthetic immune receptor repertoire, and residual bias was removed computationally. In the original analysis: Raw reads were preprocessed to remove errors, and CDR3 was defined according to IMGT conventions as the region from the conserved cysteine to phenylalanine. Clonality was computed as 1 minus the Shannon entropy, with the entropy normalized by log2 of the number of productive unique TCRs. Whether scalp clones were CD4 or CD8 was inferred by matching scalp TCRbeta sequences against CD4 and CD8 repertoires sorted from blood. This immuneACCESS table, as held by TCRdb, lists in-frame sequences with V and J called but not all clones. Of the missing ones, under half trace to an unresolved V gene in checked studies; the others have no known cause. For V, J and clone size, that table is used; D and trimming come from the DNA. The sample table lists hundreds of thousands of clones, nearly 60% of them with a count of one. Under 2% of the sample goes to the ten largest clones.

The intended sense of this specimen's time point label: 24 weeks on oral tofacitinib. The treatment or condition label, read with the paper, signifies: oral pan-JAK inhibitor, 5-10 mg twice daily. Peripheral blood and lesional scalp punch biopsies were obtained from patients with alopecia areata. PBMCs were isolated by density centrifugation and stained for CD3, CD4 and CD8, and CD4+ and CD8+ T cells were sorted on a FACSAria. A note on this clone: What antigen it recognizes has not been identified. No base quality values were provided; no much bigger clone lies one nucleotide off. This same CDR3 is encoded by further DNA sequences in the sample.

The CDR3 spans 13 residues, from the cysteine through the phenylalanine. The only DNA kept is the CDR3, 39 bases in frame from the first base. Germline trimming amounts to 1 base on V and 4 bases on J, with 0 as the count of junction bases outside the gene matches. Taken from the germline V gene, the CDR1 and CDR2 loops are SGHDT and YYEEEE. The V and J genes are TRBV5-6 and TRBJ2-5, with 8 bases in between that match TRBD1. This receptor was identified in a human donor with alopecia areata. Specimen: CD4+ T cells sorted from blood, collected at week 24, from a patient treated with tofacitinib. CDR3 region: CASSLTGGETQYF. In nucleotide form, the sequence is TGTGCCAGCAGCTTGACAGGGGGAGAGACCCAGTACTTC.